This is a list of T cell receptor beta chains from one sample in a study of blood T cells in healthy people across ages. Each CDR3 protein gets one entry after TCRdb re-called the 5' RACE reads with MiXCR. The sample holds approximately 600,000 distinct CDR3 sequences, 58% seen once. Material: blood. The receptors come from a man aged 55-75 years in good health. Each CDR3 is given with its conserved first and last residue. D genes are given only for firm matches. Some rows have no size entry. The others give once, few or many, or a class for an expanded clone.

J gene: TRBJ2-1
clone size: few
D gene: TRBD2
V gene: TRBV29-1
CDR3 DNA: TGCAGCGTCTCCGGGACTAGCGGGTCAGGCTCCTACAATGAGCAGTTCTTC
CDR3 protein: CSVSGTSGSGSYNEQFF

J gene: TRBJ1-6
clone size: NA
D gene: NA
V gene: TRBV29-1
CDR3 DNA: TGCAGCGTTGACCCTCCGGGACACCCTTGGAATTCACCCCTCCACTTT
CDR3 protein: CSVDPPGHPWNSPLHF

J gene: TRBJ2-7
clone size: NA
D gene: TRBD2
V gene: TRBV7-2
CDR3 DNA: TGTGCCAGCAGCGCCCGACTAGCGGGGGGCCACAATGAGCAGTACTTC
CDR3 protein: CASSARLAGGHNEQYF

J gene: TRBJ2-5
clone size: NA
D gene: NA
V gene: TRBV4-1
CDR3 DNA: TGCGCCAGCAGCCAAGCCCCGACAGCTCAAGAGACCCAGTACTTC
CDR3 protein: CASSQAPTAQETQYF

J gene: TRBJ2-5
clone size: NA
D gene: NA
V gene: TRBV20-1
CDR3 DNA: TGCAGTGCTAGACACCCACTAGCCCTTGAGCGAGAGACCCAGTACTTC
CDR3 protein: CSARHPLALERETQYF

J gene: TRBJ2-3
clone size: NA
D gene: TRBD1
V gene: TRBV12-3/TRBV12-4
CDR3 DNA: TGTGCCAGCAGTTTTAGAGGGACAGGAGATGTGGAGTATTTT
CDR3 protein: CASSFRGTGDVEYF

J gene: TRBJ1-2
clone size: few
D gene: TRBD1
V gene: TRBV29-1
CDR3 DNA: TGCAGCGTTGAAACAGGGGCTGGCTACACCTTC
CDR3 protein: CSVETGAGYTF

J gene: TRBJ2-3
clone size: NA
D gene: TRBD1
V gene: TRBV12-3/TRBV12-4
CDR3 DNA: TGTGCCAGCAGCCTAGGGACAGGGAGCGGGACAGATACGCAGTATTTT
CDR3 protein: CASSLGTGSGTDTQYF

J gene: TRBJ1-1
clone size: NA
D gene: NA
V gene: TRBV5-1
CDR3 DNA: TGCGCCAGCAGCCGTGGACCGCAGAACACTGAAGCTTTCTTT
CDR3 protein: CASSRGPQNTEAFF

J gene: TRBJ2-7
clone size: NA
D gene: NA
V gene: TRBV20-1
CDR3 DNA: TGCAGTGTGGAGCAATCCTACGAGCAGTACTTC
CDR3 protein: CSVEQSYEQYF

J gene: TRBJ2-7
clone size: NA
D gene: NA
V gene: TRBV2
CDR3 DNA: TGTGCCAGCAGGTCGGACACTACTTCCTACGAGCAGTACTTC
CDR3 protein: CASRSDTTSYEQYF

J gene: TRBJ2-7
clone size: few
D gene: NA
V gene: TRBV10-3
CDR3 DNA: TGTGCCATCAACCCCGGGACTTCTTCCTACGAGCAGTACTTC
CDR3 protein: CAINPGTSSYEQYF